The 28 T cell receptor beta chains below all came from one sample that was sequenced in a study of blood T cell repertoires in COVID-19 (dated by TCRdb to the early 2020s). The method behind the library was the immunoSEQ multiplex PCR assay. TCRdb re-hosts the immuneACCESS table, in-frame sequences only. Its copies lack some clones; in the studies checked, an unresolved V gene accounts for under half of them, and the cause for the rest is not known. The sample table lists about 97,000 clones, around 85% of them with a count of one. The top ten clones comprise around 1.9% of the sample. The sample taken for sequencing was peripheral blood. Receptors originate from a woman in her 70s with active or convalescent COVID-19.

CDR3 DNA sequence: TGTGCCAGCGCCCAGGGGTCCTACGAGCAGTACTTC. Its translation: CASAQGSYEQYF. V is TRBV6-5 and J is TRBJ2-7; D is possibly TRBD1 (6 bases). V was clipped by 8 bases and J by 1 base, with 9 bases between them. The CDR3 length is 12 residues. Germline V gene sequence: CDR1 MNHEY, CDR2 SVGAGI.

This clone appeared a single time. This chain connects TRBV5-1 to TRBJ2-1; no clear D gene. The CDR3 covers 15 residues. CDR1 is SGHRS, CDR2 YFSETQ, per germline. Trimming removed 4 bases at V and 0 bases at J, with 11 bases between. The chain's CDR3 is CASSRDILSYNEQFF. As DNA, the CDR3 is TGCGCCAGCAGCCGAGACATCCTCTCCTACAATGAGCAGTTCTTC.

This chain uses TRBV10-3 with TRBJ1-1, with a weak D call TRBD1 (5 bases). CDR1 and CDR2 from the germline V gene are ENHRY and SYGVKD. Trimming shortened V by 6 bases and J by 0 bases, and 11 bases separated the two germline ends. CDR3 length: 14 amino acids. CDR3: CAIRGTSMNTEAFF. As DNA, the CDR3 is TGTGCCATCAGAGGGACTTCCATGAACACTGAAGCTTTCTTT.

The V and J genes are TRBV28 and TRBJ1-1; D is perhaps TRBD1 (6 bases). This CDR3 region has 15 residues. CDR1 and CDR2 from the germline V gene are MDHEN and SYDVKM. Trimming stripped 2 bases from V and 0 bases from J, with 10 bases between. The CDR3 here is CASSLGGVMNTEAFF. CDR3 nucleotide sequence: TGTGCCAGCAGTTTAGGGGGCGTCATGAACACTGAAGCTTTCTTT. Full variable domain (remainder filled in from reference TRBV28 and TRBJ1-1): DVKVTQSSRYLVKRTGEKVFLECVQDMDHENMFWYRQDPGLGLRLIYFSYDVKMKEKGDIPEGYSVSREKKERFSLILESASTNQTSMYLCASSLGGVMNTEAFFGQGTRLTVV.

The J gene is TRBJ2-7, the V gene TRBV5-8, with 7 bases lining up with TRBD1. The junction had 5 bases not matched to a gene; V was cut back by 5 bases and J by 3 bases. This CDR3 region has 13 residues. Per the germline V gene, CDR1 is SGHTS and CDR2 is YDEGEE. CDR3 protein: CASSSTGNYEQYF. The CDR3 DNA reads as TGTGCCAGCAGTTCGACAGGGAACTACGAGCAGTACTTC.

The rearrangement links TRBV6-6 to TRBJ2-3, with TRBD2 matching 13 bases. Germline values: CDR1 MNHNY, CDR2 SVGAGI (reference sequence). The CDR3 totals 16 residues. V trimming: 2 bases; J trimming: 6 bases; junction bases outside the gene matches: 5. CDR3 in DNA: TGTGCCAGCAGTTACCCAGAGACTAGCGGGGGGGATACGCAGTATTTT. Residues: CASSYPETSGGDTQYF.

V is TRBV7-2 and J is TRBJ1-2; unclear D gene. From germline, CDR1 is SGHTA and CDR2 FQGNSA. The CDR3 has 14 residues. V shed 1 base and J shed 7 bases, with 13 bases lying between them. CDR3 DNA: TGTGCCAGCAGCTTAGTTTCGGGGAAAAGTGGCTACACCTTC. It yields the protein CASSLVSGKSGYTF. The variable domain in full, with the rest retrieved from reference TRBV7-2 and TRBJ1-2, is GAGVSQSPSNKVTEKGKDVELRCDPISGHTALYWYRQSLGQGLEFLIYFQGNSAPDKSGLPSDRFSAERTGGSVSTLTIQRTQQEDSAVYLCASSLVSGKSGYTFGSGTRLTVV.

The J gene is TRBJ2-3, the V gene TRBV5-1; 7 bases are a match to TRBD2. J lost 4 bases, V lost 2 bases, and 10 bases had no gene match. The CDR3 is 16 residues long. Germline V gene data show CDR1 as SGHRS and CDR2 as YFSETQ. CDR3: CASSFNSGLGADTQYF. CDR3 coding DNA: TGCGCCAGCAGCTTCAACTCCGGACTAGGGGCAGATACGCAGTATTTT.

The V and J genes are TRBV7-9 and TRBJ1-2; a weak D match, TRBD1 (6 bases). V was pared by 4 bases and J by 4 bases, with 10 bases between. Germline CDR1 and CDR2: SEHNR and FQNEAQ (reference sequence). This CDR3 comprises 13 residues. CDR3 sequence (DNA): TGTGCCAGCAGCTCCGGGACATTCTATGGCTACACCTTC. This encodes CASSSGTFYGYTF.

The gene calls are TRBV2 and TRBJ2-7; 7 positions agree with TRBD1. The V gene end was trimmed by 7 bases and the J gene end by 11 bases; junction bases not matched to a gene: 11. Germline lookup yields CDR1 SNHLY and CDR2 FYNNEI. This CDR3 region has 12 residues. The CDR3 loop reads CASTLQGSVEYF. Here the CDR3 DNA reads TGTGCCAGCACCTTACAGGGGTCCGTGGAGTACTTC.

This chain joins TRBV28 and TRBJ2-3; 13 bases align to TRBD2. Trimming at V came to 0 bases and at J to 4 bases, leaving 4 bases not matched to a gene. The CDR3 has 17 amino acids. Looked up from germline, CDR1 is MDHEN and CDR2 is SYDVKM. Here the CDR3 reads CASSLWTSGGRPDTQYF. In nucleotides, the CDR3 is TGTGCCAGCAGTTTATGGACTAGCGGGGGGCGTCCAGATACGCAGTATTTT.

The V call is TRBV6-1, the J call TRBJ2-1; D gene unclear. The CDR3 has 12 residues. Germline CDR1 and CDR2: MNHNS and SASEGT. Trimming took off 7 bases at V and 8 bases at J, with 12 bases between the two ends. The CDR3 nucleotides read TGTGCCAGCACCAATAGAGTGGATGAGCAGTTCTTC. Protein sequence: CASTNRVDEQFF.

This clone was seen a single time. The chain uses TRBV18 and TRBJ2-1; TRBD2 agrees at 9 bases. The CDR3 consists of 15 residues. V lost 0 bases to trimming and J lost 12 bases; unmatched junction nucleotides: 9. Germline CDR1 and CDR2: KGHSH and LQKENI. The CDR3 DNA sequence: TGTGCCAGCTCACCACCGGGCCTGCGGGAGGGGGGGCAGTTCTTC. This translates into CASSPPGLREGGQFF.

The CDR3 DNA reads as TGTGCCAGCAGCGTAGGCGGGAAGAGTAACTATGGCTACACCTTC. This gives the protein CASSVGGKSNYGYTF. This chain uses TRBV9 with TRBJ1-2; D is undetermined. Trimming took off 0 bases at V and 1 base at J, with 10 bases between the two ends. The germline V gene encodes CDR1 SGDLS and CDR2 YYNGEE. The CDR3 has 15 residues.

V usage is TRBV2 and J usage is TRBJ2-7; 7 positions match TRBD1. The CDR3 has 14 amino acids. Germline V CDR1 and CDR2: SNHLY, FYNNEI. V dropped 5 bases and J dropped 0; count of bases not matched to a gene: 4. CDR3: CASSSTGNSYEQYF. The DNA for the CDR3 is TGTGCCAGCAGTTCGACAGGGAACTCCTACGAGCAGTACTTC.

The rearrangement uses TRBV7-6 and TRBJ2-2; no clear D gene. The CDR3 runs 14 residues. Trimming pared 6 bases from V and 0 bases from J, leaving 8 bases between. Looked up from germline, CDR1 is SGHVS and CDR2 is FNYEAQ. In DNA form, the CDR3 reads TGTGCCAGCAGTCCCCCCGCGAACACCGGGGAGCTGTTTTTT. This gives the protein CASSPPANTGELFF.

The rearrangement links TRBV11-2 to TRBJ1-2, with 11 nucleotides matching TRBD1. The CDR3 runs to 14 residues. Germline lookup yields CDR1 SGHAT and CDR2 FQNNGV. V lost 1 base and J lost 9; bases outside the gene matches: 4. CDR3 loop: CASSLGDRGSSYTF. CDR3 nucleotide sequence: TGTGCCAGCAGCTTAGGGGACAGGGGGTCCAGCTACACCTTC. Based on the CDR3 plus reference TRBV11-2 and TRBJ1-2, the full variable domain is EAGVAQSPRYKIIEKRQSVAFWCNPISGHATLYWYQQILGQGPKLLIQFQNNGVVDDSQLPKDRFSAERLKGVDSTLKIQPAKLEDSAVYLCASSLGDRGSSYTFGSGTRLTVV.

J is TRBJ1-3 and V is TRBV19; a weak D match, TRBD1 (6 bases). The CDR3 covers 14 residues. V was clipped by 7 bases and J by 3 bases, with 13 bases between them. Per germline, CDR1 LNHDA and CDR2 SQIVND (reference sequence). The DNA for the CDR3 is TGTGCCAGTAATACAGGGAATAATGGAAACACCATATATTTT. It translates to CASNTGNNGNTIYF.

The chain is built from TRBV6-5 and TRBJ1-3; no reliable D call. The CDR3 consists of 14 residues. The V gene's germline CDR1 is MNHEY and CDR2 SVGAGI. The V end lost 7 bases, the J end lost 2 bases, and 12 bases lay between the germline ends. The CDR3 bases are TGTGCCAGCAAGCAGATGAGGGCTGGAAACACCATATATTTT. This codes for CASKQMRAGNTIYF.

The rearrangement links TRBV6-2 or TRBV6-3 to TRBJ1-1; no firm D call. V lost 0 bases and J 4 bases, leaving 12 bases between the germline ends. Germline V gives CDR1 MNHEY, CDR2 SVGEGT. The CDR3 consists of 15 residues. The DNA for the CDR3 is TGTGCCAGCAGTTACTCAGCGGGCGAGGGCACTGAAGCTTTCTTT. Amino acids: CASSYSAGEGTEAFF.

This chain links TRBV18 with TRBJ1-3; D unclear. Trimming removed 6 bases from V and 0 bases from J, with 9 bases in between. This CDR3 is built from 14 residues. CDR1 and CDR2 (germline): KGHSH, LQKENI. CDR3 DNA: TGTGCCAGCTCCCCCGCAGGCTCTGGAAACACCATATATTTT. It yields the protein CASSPAGSGNTIYF. Combining the CDR3 with reference TRBV18 and TRBJ1-3 gives the whole variable domain NAGVMQNPRHLVRRRGQEARLRCSPMKGHSHVYWYRQLPEEGLKFMVYLQKENIIDESGMPKERFSAEFPKEGPSILRIQQVVRGDSAAYFCASSPAGSGNTIYFGEGSWLTVV.

The CDR3 sequence: CASSDAGLYSNQPQHF. DNA for the CDR3: TGTGCCAGCAGTGATGCAGGCTTATATAGCAATCAGCCCCAGCATTTT. V is TRBV6-1 and J is TRBJ1-5; D gene unclear. Germline assignment: CDR1 MNHNS and CDR2 SASEGT. Trimming removed 3 bases from V and 0 bases from J, with 12 bases in between. The CDR3 runs to 16 residues.

This sequence joins TRBV18 and TRBJ2-5, with D maybe TRBD1 (5 bases). Per germline, CDR1 KGHSH and CDR2 LQKENI. The V gene lost 1 base and the J gene lost 5 bases, with 17 bases spanning the gap. This CDR3 has 16 residues. As DNA, the CDR3 is TGTGCCAGCTCACCACTCCCCGCTGGGGCAGTGGAGACCCAGTACTTC. Encoded protein: CASSPLPAGAVETQYF.

The chain has TRBV3-1 (or the pseudogene TRBV3-2) and TRBJ2-1, with TRBD2 matching over 11 bases. This CDR3 contains 15 residues. Germline values: CDR1 LGHDT, CDR2 YNNKEL (reference sequence). V trimming: 4 bases; J trimming: 5 bases; junction bases outside the gene matches: 4. CDR3 DNA: TGTGCCAGCAGCCCCGGGACTAGCGGAAACAATGAGCAGTTCTTC. Protein product: CASSPGTSGNNEQFF.

The chain has TRBV18 and TRBJ2-2; 11 bases match TRBD2. This CDR3 has 18 amino acids. In germline, CDR1 is KGHSH, CDR2 LQKENI. The junction had 8 bases not matched to a gene; V was cut back by 1 base and J by 4 bases. DNA of the CDR3: TGTGCCAGCTCACCACTTAGTAGCGGGAGGGCCGTCACCGGGGAGCTGTTTTTT. This codes for CASSPLSSGRAVTGELFF.

The chain joins TRBV5-1 to TRBJ1-1, with TRBD1 matching 7 bases. The germline V gene encodes CDR1 SGHRS and CDR2 YFSETQ. Losses at the gene ends were 4 bases for V and 5 bases for J; bases not matched to a gene: 8. This CDR3 has 14 residues. CDR3 amino acids: CASSTTGVATEAFF. CDR3 sequence (DNA): TGCGCCAGCAGCACTACAGGGGTAGCTACTGAAGCTTTCTTT.

The chain employs TRBV11-3 and TRBJ2-3, with 8 nucleotides matching TRBD2. This CDR3 region has 16 residues. The germline V gene has CDR1 SGHNT and CDR2 YENEEA. Trimming at V came to 1 base and at J to 0 bases, leaving 3 bases not matched to a gene. CDR3 sequence: CASSLGGGSSTDTQYF. CDR3 nucleotides: TGTGCCAGCAGCTTAGGCGGGGGGAGCAGCACAGATACGCAGTATTTT.

This chain joins TRBV14 and TRBJ2-3; 9 nucleotides align to TRBD2. Trimming at V came to 3 bases and at J to 6 bases, leaving 4 bases not matched to a gene. The V gene's germline CDR1 is SGHDN and CDR2 FVKESK. The CDR3 has 14 residues. CDR3 amino acids: CASSQTSGWDTQYF. CDR3 DNA: TGTGCCAGCAGCCAGACTAGCGGATGGGATACGCAGTATTTT.